The rows below give T cell receptor beta chains drawn from one sample of a study of blood T cell repertoires in COVID-19. Produced via immunoSEQ multiplex PCR; TCRdb's table is partial and in-frame only. The data contain around 78,000 clones, around 84% of them seen just once; the ten biggest clones take up roughly a tenth. The specimen was peripheral blood. These receptor sequences come from a man aged 65 to 79 with active or convalescent COVID-19. The CDR3 runs from the conserved cysteine through the conserved F or W. Each record gives: CDR3 length, clone size, V gene, D gene, J gene, CDR3 DNA, CDR3 protein. D genes are given only for firm matches. Clone size is not always given. Where it is, it says once, few, many or a class for expanded clones.

length: 14
size: -
V: TRBV5-8
D: -
J: TRBJ2-7
DNA: TGTGCCAGCAGCAGGGGGACACTCCTAGGCGAGCAGTACTTC
CDR3: CASSRGTLLGEQYF

length: 14
size: few
V: TRBV10-3
D: -
J: TRBJ1-5
DNA: TGTGCCATCAGTGAGTCTCAAAGCAATCAGCCCCAGCATTTT
CDR3: CAISESQSNQPQHF

length: 14
size: -
V: TRBV7-2
D: -
J: TRBJ2-5
DNA: TGTGCCAGCAGCTCGAGGACAGTTTTGAAGACCCAGTACTTC
CDR3: CASSSRTVLKTQYF

length: 16
size: -
V: TRBV5-1
D: TRBD2
J: TRBJ2-7
DNA: TGCGCCAGCAGCTTGGAGGGTTCTAGCGGGCGATACGAGCAGTACTTC
CDR3: CASSLEGSSGRYEQYF

length: 16
size: -
V: TRBV9
D: TRBD2
J: TRBJ2-3
DNA: TGTGCCAGCAGCGTAGGGACTAGCGGGATCTATAATACGCAGTATTTT
CDR3: CASSVGTSGIYNTQYF

length: 15
size: -
V: TRBV7-2
D: TRBD1
J: TRBJ2-7
DNA: TGTGCCAGCAGCTTTGGGACAGGGGGATACTACGAGCAGTACTTC
CDR3: CASSFGTGGYYEQYF

length: 14
size: -
V: TRBV28
D: TRBD2
J: TRBJ2-7
DNA: TGTGCCAGCAGTTTAAGCGGGAGTGGCTACGAGCAGTACTTC
CDR3: CASSLSGSGYEQYF

length: 16
size: -
V: TRBV2
D: TRBD1
J: TRBJ1-2
DNA: TGTGCCAGCAGTGAAGCGCTAGGGGGCTGGGGATATGGCTACACCTTC
CDR3: CASSEALGGWGYGYTF

length: 14
size: -
V: TRBV16
D: TRBD1
J: TRBJ1-2
DNA: TGTGCCAGCAGCCAATGGGGACAGGGCTATGGCTACACCTTC
CDR3: CASSQWGQGYGYTF

length: 14
size: -
V: TRBV29-1
D: -
J: TRBJ2-3
DNA: TGCAGTGTTGATTCGCAGGGGCTCACAGATACGCAGTATTTT
CDR3: CSVDSQGLTDTQYF

length: 16
size: -
V: TRBV11-1
D: TRBD2
J: TRBJ2-7
DNA: TGTGCCAGCAGCTTCTGGGCTAGCGGGACCCCCCTGGAGCAGTACTTC
CDR3: CASSFWASGTPLEQYF

length: 14
size: -
V: TRBV18
D: -
J: TRBJ2-7
DNA: TGTGCCAGCTCACCTATCGCGGAGGGAGTGGAGCAGTACTTC
CDR3: CASSPIAEGVEQYF

length: 15
size: -
V: TRBV7-6
D: TRBD1
J: TRBJ2-7
DNA: TGTGCCAGCAGCTCCGGGACAGGGAGCTCCTACGAGCAGTACTTC
CDR3: CASSSGTGSSYEQYF

length: 14
size: -
V: TRBV9
D: -
J: TRBJ1-1
DNA: TGTGCCAGCAGCGTAGGGGGCACTTCGGCTGAAGCTTTCTTT
CDR3: CASSVGGTSAEAFF

length: 14
size: -
V: TRBV19
D: TRBD1
J: TRBJ1-2
DNA: TGTGCCAGTAGCTTTCAGGTGGGACAGGATGGCTACACCTTC
CDR3: CASSFQVGQDGYTF

length: 13
size: once
V: TRBV28
D: -
J: TRBJ1-5
DNA: TGTGCCAGCAGTGCACCCGGTAGACAGCCCCAGCATTTT
CDR3: CASSAPGRQPQHF

length: 16
size: -
V: TRBV5-5
D: -
J: TRBJ1-3
DNA: TGTGCCAGCAGCTTTTTTCAGGCAGACCTTGGAAACACCATATATTTT
CDR3: CASSFFQADLGNTIYF

length: 17
size: -
V: TRBV5-4
D: -
J: TRBJ2-3
DNA: TGTGCCTCCGGGGGGCAGGGGAGTACGTCGTTCGCAGATACGCAGTATTTT
CDR3: CASGGQGSTSFADTQYF

length: 14
size: -
V: TRBV18
D: -
J: TRBJ1-1
DNA: TGTGCCAGCTCACCAAGTCAGGCGCTCACTGAAGCTTTCTTT
CDR3: CASSPSQALTEAFF

length: 14
size: -
V: TRBV18
D: TRBD1
J: TRBJ2-7
DNA: TGTGCCAGCTCACCAATGCAGGGGGCTGTCGAGCAGTACTTC
CDR3: CASSPMQGAVEQYF

length: 18
size: -
V: TRBV28
D: -
J: TRBJ1-5
DNA: TGTGCCAGCAGACCTCGCCAGGGCGATGGGGTTGGCAATCAGCCCCAGCATTTT
CDR3: CASRPRQGDGVGNQPQHF

length: 17
size: few
V: TRBV7-3
D: -
J: TRBJ2-1
DNA: TGTGCCAGCAGCTTAATCCTCGGGCGTGAGGGTCACAATGAGCAGTTCTTC
CDR3: CASSLILGREGHNEQFF

length: 15
size: -
V: TRBV6-2/TRBV6-3
D: -
J: TRBJ1-5
DNA: TGTGCCAGCAGTTTTAACCTGGGGGGTGATCAGCCCCAGCATTTT
CDR3: CASSFNLGGDQPQHF

length: 15
size: -
V: TRBV3-1/TRBV3-2
D: -
J: TRBJ1-2
DNA: TGTGCCAGCAGCCAAGGGATAGGGGCTACCTATGGCTACACCTTC
CDR3: CASSQGIGATYGYTF

length: 14
size: -
V: TRBV3-1/TRBV3-2
D: -
J: TRBJ1-2
DNA: TGTGCCAGCAGTCGCCAGGGTCCTAACTATGGCTACACCTTC
CDR3: CASSRQGPNYGYTF

length: 15
size: -
V: TRBV30
D: -
J: TRBJ1-2
DNA: TGTGCCTGGAGTGTACTCCGTGGATCGGGTAGGGGCTACACCTTC
CDR3: CAWSVLRGSGRGYTF

length: 13
size: few
V: TRBV7-2
D: -
J: TRBJ2-1
DNA: TGTGCCAGCAGCTGGGCCAGGGGAGACCCACAGTTCTTC
CDR3: CASSWARGDPQFF

length: 16
size: -
V: TRBV7-3
D: TRBD2
J: TRBJ2-3
DNA: TGTGCCAGCAGCCTCGGACTAGCGGGAGATGGAGATACGCAGTATTTT
CDR3: CASSLGLAGDGDTQYF

length: 13
size: once
V: TRBV3-1/TRBV3-2
D: TRBD1
J: TRBJ2-3
DNA: TGTGCCAGCAGCCTCGGGACAGGGGGTACGCAGTATTTT
CDR3: CASSLGTGGTQYF

length: 16
size: once
V: TRBV5-1
D: -
J: TRBJ1-4
DNA: TGCGCCAGCAGCTTGGCCCCGGCAGGAGGTCAAGAAAAACTGTTTTTT
CDR3: CASSLAPAGGQEKLFF

length: 13
size: -
V: TRBV11-2
D: -
J: TRBJ2-7
DNA: TGTGCCAGCAGCTTAGCCCCCAGGGATGGGCAGTACTTC
CDR3: CASSLAPRDGQYF

length: 15
size: -
V: TRBV18
D: TRBD1
J: TRBJ2-7
DNA: TGTGCCAGCTCTTCAACGACAGGGGGCATCTACGAGCAGTACTTC
CDR3: CASSSTTGGIYEQYF

length: 14
size: -
V: TRBV11-2
D: -
J: TRBJ1-1
DNA: TGTGCCAGCAGCCTTACAGACATGAACACTGAAGCTTTCTTT
CDR3: CASSLTDMNTEAFF

length: 17
size: -
V: TRBV28
D: -
J: TRBJ2-1
DNA: TGTGCCAGCACCATAGGAGGGGGAGGGCCCTCCTACAATGAGCAGTTCTTC
CDR3: CASTIGGGGPSYNEQFF

length: 15
size: -
V: TRBV24-1
D: -
J: TRBJ1-6
DNA: TGTGCCACCAGTGATCGGGGAGGGAATAATTCACCCCTCCACTTT
CDR3: CATSDRGGNNSPLHF

length: 18
size: -
V: TRBV30
D: TRBD1
J: TRBJ1-3
DNA: TGTGCCTGGAGTGTACTCCCGGGACAGGGGGCCTCTGGAAACACCATATATTTT
CDR3: CAWSVLPGQGASGNTIYF

length: 16
size: -
V: TRBV28
D: TRBD1
J: TRBJ1-2
DNA: TGTGCCATCCCCCTTGGGAGGACAGGGGGAATCTATGGCTACACCTTC
CDR3: CAIPLGRTGGIYGYTF

length: 16
size: -
V: TRBV6-2/TRBV6-3
D: TRBD1
J: TRBJ2-5
DNA: TGTGCCAGCAGTTACTCACCCAGGGGGTTTCAAGAGACCCAGTACTTC
CDR3: CASSYSPRGFQETQYF

length: 14
size: -
V: TRBV5-1
D: TRBD1
J: TRBJ1-4
DNA: TGCGCCAGCAGCACGGGACAGGAAGGTGAAAAACTGTTTTTT
CDR3: CASSTGQEGEKLFF

length: 14
size: -
V: TRBV19
D: TRBD1
J: TRBJ1-2
DNA: TGTGCCAGTAGGCCCCGAGGACAGGGATTAAGCTACACCTTC
CDR3: CASRPRGQGLSYTF

length: 16
size: -
V: TRBV5-1
D: TRBD1
J: TRBJ1-1
DNA: TGCGCCAGCGGGAGGGACAGGGGATCCCCGAACACTGAAGCTTTCTTT
CDR3: CASGRDRGSPNTEAFF

length: 13
size: few
V: TRBV25-1
D: -
J: TRBJ1-4
DNA: TGTGCCAGCAGTGAATATGGAGGGGAAAAACTGTTTTTT
CDR3: CASSEYGGEKLFF

length: 12
size: -
V: TRBV5-4
D: -
J: TRBJ2-7
DNA: TGTGCCAGCAGCTCGTCGGGGTTGGAGCAGTACTTC
CDR3: CASSSSGLEQYF

length: 14
size: -
V: TRBV5-1
D: TRBD1
J: TRBJ1-2
DNA: TGCGCCAGCAGCCGCGACGGGACAGTCTATGGCTACACCTTC
CDR3: CASSRDGTVYGYTF

length: 17
size: -
V: TRBV3-1/TRBV3-2
D: TRBD1
J: TRBJ1-1
DNA: TGTGCCAGCAGCCAAAACAGGGGGCTGTTAGAGAACACTGAAGCTTTCTTT
CDR3: CASSQNRGLLENTEAFF

length: 17
size: -
V: TRBV4-2
D: TRBD1
J: TRBJ1-2
DNA: TGTGCCAGCAGCCCCTCTACCGGGACAGGGGACGCTTATGGCTACACCTTC
CDR3: CASSPSTGTGDAYGYTF

length: 12
size: -
V: TRBV20-1
D: -
J: TRBJ2-3
DNA: TGCAGTGCTAGTCACACCACAGATACGCAGTATTTT
CDR3: CSASHTTDTQYF

length: 12
size: -
V: TRBV5-4
D: -
J: TRBJ2-7
DNA: TGTGCCAGCAGCTCAGACTCCTACGAGCAGTACTTC
CDR3: CASSSDSYEQYF